The 27 T cell receptor beta chains below come from one sample, sequenced in a study of T cell responses to AZD1222 COVID-19 vaccine. Sequencing was performed with immunoSEQ multiplex PCR; in TCRdb, only in-frame clones are kept and a portion is missing. Found here are 110,000 or so clones, around nine tenths of them singletons; the top ten hold 9% to 15%. Sequencing used peripheral blood, obtained on day 0 of AZD1222 vaccination. Receptor source: an adult in good health.

The rearrangement links TRBV16 to TRBJ2-2; possible D gene TRBD1, 6 bases. CDR3 length: 18 residues. CDR1 and CDR2 (germline): KGHSY, FQNENV. V gave up 0 bases and J gave up 1 base, with 15 bases separating them. Written as DNA, the CDR3 is TGTGCCAGCAGCCAATCGATATTCAAGGGACAGAACACCGGGGAGCTGTTTTTT. Residues: CASSQSIFKGQNTGELFF.

The chain uses TRBV7-9 and TRBJ2-1; 8 bases line up with TRBD2. The CDR3 has 14 amino acids. Germline values: CDR1 SEHNR, CDR2 FQNEAQ (reference sequence). V dropped 2 bases and J dropped 8; count of bases not matched to a gene: 5. The CDR3 coding sequence is TGTGCCAGCAGCTTAACGGGAGGGCCACATGAGCAGTTCTTC. Amino acids: CASSLTGGPHEQFF.

The V gene is TRBV5-1, the J gene TRBJ2-7; possible D gene TRBD1, 6 bases. CDR3 length equals 11 residues. The V end lost 4 bases, the J end lost 6 bases, and 8 bases lay between the germline ends. The germline CDR1 and CDR2 sequences are SGHRS and YFSETQ. CDR3 loop: CASSHRVEQYF. The CDR3 nucleotides read TGCGCCAGCAGCCACAGGGTCGAGCAGTACTTC.

This chain uses TRBV7-3 with TRBJ2-7; 8 nucleotides align to TRBD2. Germline V lookup: CDR1 SGHTA, CDR2 FQGTGA. J was trimmed by 6 bases and V by 8 bases; bases with no gene match: 6. The CDR3 extends over 12 amino acids. The DNA of the CDR3 is TGTGCCAGCCTCCCGACTAGCGCCGAGCAGTACTTC. Its protein is CASLPTSAEQYF.

The chain couples TRBV9 to TRBJ2-2; D is unresolved. In germline, CDR1 is SGDLS, CDR2 YYNGEE. Trimming cost V 0 bases and J 1 base, with 10 bases left between them. The CDR3 covers 16 residues. The CDR3 DNA reads TGTGCCAGCAGCGTAGGAATAAACCAGAACACCGGGGAGCTGTTTTTT. This codes for CASSVGINQNTGELFF.

The chain links TRBV7-2 to TRBJ1-1; D gene unclear. Germline loops: CDR1 SGHTA, CDR2 FQGNSA. V shed 5 bases and J shed 0 bases, with 10 bases lying between them. The CDR3 is made up of 14 amino acids. CDR3 nucleotide sequence: TGTGCCAGCAGCGCTGGGAGCCTGAACACTGAAGCTTTCTTT. Translation: CASSAGSLNTEAFF.

The chain is built from TRBV9 and TRBJ2-2; D uncertain. CDR3 length equals 14 residues. CDR1 and CDR2 (germline): SGDLS, YYNGEE. Trimming shortened V by 0 bases and J by 5 bases, and 8 bases separated the two germline ends. CDR3 in amino acids: CASSVATGTGELFF. CDR3 nucleotides: TGTGCCAGCAGCGTAGCTACGGGTACCGGGGAGCTGTTTTTT.

The CDR3 region has the DNA TGTGCCAGCAAGGGACAGGGTTCGAACACCGGGGAGCTGTTTTTT. Its protein product is CASKGQGSNTGELFF. The chain couples TRBV2 to TRBJ2-2; 9 bases map to TRBD1. Per the germline V gene, CDR1 is SNHLY and CDR2 is FYNNEI. Trimming removed 7 bases from V and 0 bases from J; junction bases left unmatched: 3. The CDR3 loop spans 15 amino acids.

CDR3 DNA: TGTGCCAGCAGTTCCGCCGGGACTCAGGCTAACGAGCAGTACTTC. It specifies CASSSAGTQANEQYF. The chain links TRBV6-2 or TRBV6-3 to TRBJ2-7; D is perhaps TRBD2 (6 bases). Germline V lookup: CDR1 MNHEY, CDR2 SVGEGT. Trimming removed 4 bases from V and 5 bases from J, with 18 bases in between. The CDR3 extends over 15 amino acids.

This chain connects TRBV28 to TRBJ1-1, with D unclear. Germline CDR1 is MDHEN and CDR2 is SYDVKM. Trimming shortened V by 6 bases and J by 6 bases, and 17 bases separated the two germline ends. The CDR3 length is 14 residues. CDR3: CASRRSNKGAEAFF. The CDR3 DNA reads TGTGCCAGCAGGCGGTCGAACAAGGGCGCTGAAGCTTTCTTT. Combining the CDR3 with reference TRBV28 and TRBJ1-1 gives the whole variable domain DVKVTQSSRYLVKRTGEKVFLECVQDMDHENMFWYRQDPGLGLRLIYFSYDVKMKEKGDIPEGYSVSREKKERFSLILESASTNQTSMYLCASRRSNKGAEAFFGQGTRLTVV.

V gene TRBV18 combines with J gene TRBJ2-4, with D perhaps matching TRBD2 (7 bases). CDR1 is KGHSH, CDR2 LQKENI, per germline. V was clipped by 3 bases and J by 9 bases, with 15 bases between them. This CDR3 comprises 14 residues. The CDR3: CASSPGGGDGIQYF. The CDR3 nucleotides read TGTGCCAGCTCACCGGGCGGGGGCGACGGCATTCAGTACTTC. The whole variable domain, remainder taken from reference TRBV18 and TRBJ2-4, is NAGVMQNPRHLVRRRGQEARLRCSPMKGHSHVYWYRQLPEEGLKFMVYLQKENIIDESGMPKERFSAEFPKEGPSILRIQQVVRGDSAAYFCASSPGGGDGIQYFGAGTRLSVL.

V gene TRBV30 combines with J gene TRBJ2-1, with TRBD2 matching 8 bases. There are 14 residues in the CDR3. Trimming removed 6 bases from V and 5 bases from J; junction bases left unmatched: 9. CDR1 GTSNPN and CDR2 SVGIG come from the germline V gene (reference sequence). The CDR3 DNA reads as TGTGCCTGCGTACGTAGCGGGAATAACAATGAGCAGTTCTTC. Translated, it gives CACVRSGNNNEQFF.

A few counts support this clone. The rearrangement uses TRBV3-1 (or the pseudogene TRBV3-2) and TRBJ2-7, with D unclear. CDR3 length: 12 amino acids. V lost 3 bases and J 4 bases, leaving 7 bases between the germline ends. CDR1 is LGHDT, CDR2 YNNKEL, per germline (reference sequence). The CDR3 region has the DNA TGTGCCAGCAGCCAGGGGTCGTACGAGCAGTACTTC. Translating it yields CASSQGSYEQYF.

J is TRBJ2-6 and V is TRBV20-1; D remains ambiguous. Trimming removed 3 bases from V and 4 bases from J, with 4 bases in between. The length of the CDR3 is 12 residues. Per the germline V gene, CDR1 is DFQATT and CDR2 is SNEGSKA (reference sequence). The CDR3 loop reads CSASAGANVLTF. As DNA, the CDR3 is TGCAGTGCTAGTGCCGGGGCCAACGTCCTGACTTTC.

The chain uses TRBV19 and TRBJ1-6; D is unclear. V lost 6 bases to trimming and J lost 1 base, with 10 bases between them. Germline lookup yields CDR1 LNHDA and CDR2 SQIVND (reference sequence). This CDR3 is 15 amino acids long. The CDR3 nucleotides read TGTGCCAGTAGACCCGACCGTTCCTATAATTCACCCCTCCACTTT. As protein: CASRPDRSYNSPLHF.

The V and J genes are TRBV5-1 and TRBJ2-7, with D perhaps TRBD1 (6 bases). Looked up from germline, CDR1 is SGHRS and CDR2 is YFSETQ. CDR3 length: 14 amino acids. V dropped 0 bases and J dropped 5 bases, with 12 bases sitting between them. Here the CDR3 reads CASSLVRGVHEQYF. The CDR3 DNA reads as TGCGCCAGCAGCTTGGTCAGGGGAGTTCACGAGCAGTACTTC.

The chain joins TRBV29-1 to TRBJ2-2, with D maybe TRBD2 (6 bases). CDR3 length: 13 residues. CDR1 SQVTM and CDR2 ANQGSEA come from the germline V gene. Trimming took off 0 bases at V and 6 bases at J, with 8 bases between the two ends. CDR3 sequence: CSVEDGGSGELFF. The CDR3 region has the DNA TGCAGCGTTGAAGACGGGGGATCCGGGGAGCTGTTTTTT.

Worth noting for this clone: Different DNA sequences within this sample yield the same CDR3. The chain couples TRBV7-2 to TRBJ2-1; D gene ambiguous. CDR3 length: 13 residues. Trimming pared 3 bases from V and 4 bases from J, leaving 7 bases between. Germline CDR1 is SGHTA and CDR2 is FQGNSA. In DNA form, the CDR3 reads TGTGCCAGCAGCTTGAACAGTTACAATGAGCAGTTCTTC. Its translation: CASSLNSYNEQFF.

V and J are TRBV6-2 or TRBV6-3 and TRBJ2-6; D remains unclear. Germline V CDR1 and CDR2: MNHEY, SVGEGT. The CDR3 extends over 17 amino acids. The V gene lost 0 bases and the J gene lost 0 bases, with 9 bases spanning the gap. CDR3 sequence reads: CASSYSGSYSGANVLTF. CDR3 DNA sequence: TGTGCCAGCAGTTACTCGGGCAGTTACTCTGGGGCCAACGTCCTGACTTTC.

The chain couples TRBV7-8 to TRBJ1-6, with a weak D call TRBD1 (6 bases). Trimming shortened V by 4 bases and J by 10 bases, and 11 bases separated the two germline ends. Germline CDR1 is SGHVS and CDR2 is FQNEAQ. The CDR3 has 13 amino acids. Here the CDR3 DNA reads TGTGCCAGCAGCTCCCCAGGGGACTCACCCCTCCACTTT. It translates to CASSSPGDSPLHF.

This sequence joins TRBV19 and TRBJ1-1, with 7 bases lining up with TRBD1. Germline V gene data show CDR1 as LNHDA and CDR2 as SQIVND (reference sequence). The V and J ends lost 6 bases and 2 bases, in that order; junction bases with no gene match: 9. This CDR3 is built from 15 residues. The CDR3 DNA sequence: TGTGCCAGTAGGCTAAGACAGGGCCGAAACACTGAAGCTTTCTTT. Protein product: CASRLRQGRNTEAFF.

This clone was observed a single time. V and J are TRBV20-1 and TRBJ2-3, with TRBD2 matching over 9 bases. V lost 3 bases to trimming and J lost 0 bases; unmatched junction nucleotides: 4. The CDR3 consists of 15 residues. Per germline, CDR1 DFQATT and CDR2 SNEGSKA (reference sequence). The CDR3 coding sequence is TGCAGTGCTAGTGTGACTAGCGGAAGCACAGATACGCAGTATTTT. Encoded protein: CSASVTSGSTDTQYF.

This chain uses TRBV15 with TRBJ2-1; no clear D. Between the trimmed V and J ends, which lost 1 base and 7 bases, there was a span of 5 bases. CDR1 LNHNV and CDR2 YYDKDF come from the germline V gene (reference sequence). The CDR3 runs to 12 residues. The CDR3 sequence is CATSRVNNEQFF. In nucleotides, the CDR3 is TGTGCCACCAGCAGAGTAAATAATGAGCAGTTCTTC. Combining the CDR3 with reference TRBV15 and TRBJ2-1 gives the whole variable domain DAMVIQNPRYQVTQFGKPVTLSCSQTLNHNVMYWYQQKSSQAPKLLFHYYDKDFNNEADTPDNFQSRRPNTSFCFLDIRSPGLGDTAMYLCATSRVNNEQFFGPGTRLTVL.

This clone was seen a single time. J is TRBJ1-4 and V is TRBV19; D uncertain. Trimming left V 6 bases short and J 8 bases short, with 7 bases between. Per the germline V gene, CDR1 is LNHDA and CDR2 is SQIVND (reference sequence). The CDR3 covers 11 residues. CDR3 residues: CASSREEKLFF. The DNA for the CDR3 is TGTGCCAGTAGCCGGGAAGAAAAACTGTTTTTT.

This clone was observed at least ten times. The rearrangement links TRBV14 to TRBJ1-6; possible D gene TRBD1, 6 bases. Germline loops: CDR1 SGHDN, CDR2 FVKESK. V was pared by 5 bases and J by 5 bases, with 13 bases between. CDR3 length: 15 residues. The CDR3 sequence: CASSGTRTDNSPLHF. In DNA form, the CDR3 reads TGTGCCAGCAGCGGGACCAGGACAGATAATTCACCCCTCCACTTT.

V and J are TRBV23-1 and TRBJ1-2, with D unresolved. TRBV23-1 is placed among ORFs of uncertain function. With 0 bases removed from V and 7 bases from J, the gap between germline ends came to 18 bases. The CDR3 has 16 residues. CDR3 nucleotides: TGCGCCAGCAGTCAATCGATTTTAGGGCTAGAATGTGGCTACACCTTC. It is translated as CASSQSILGLECGYTF.

V is TRBV30 and J is TRBJ2-4; TRBD1 agrees at 8 bases. Germline lookup yields CDR1 GTSNPN and CDR2 SVGIG (reference sequence). The junction had 3 bases not matched to a gene; V was cut back by 1 base and J by 1 base. The CDR3 is made up of 15 amino acids. The CDR3 region is CAWSGNRGAKNIQYF. The CDR3 DNA is TGTGCCTGGAGTGGTAACAGGGGGGCCAAAAACATTCAGTACTTC.